The 21 T cell receptor beta chains below all came from one sample that was sequenced in a study of blood T cell repertoires in COVID-19 (dated by TCRdb to between 2020 and 2021). Receptor libraries were prepared by the immunoSEQ multiplex PCR assay. TCRdb obtained this table from immuneACCESS and retained in-frame rearrangements with V and J assigned. These tables miss some clones; where compared with another copy, unresolved V genes account for less than half of the shortfall, and the remainder is unexplained. This sample holds 170,000 or so clones; 90% were observed only once. Approximately 0.5% of the sample rests with the top ten. The sequencing input was peripheral blood. These receptors came from a man aged 50 or older with acute or convalescent COVID-19.

CDR3 region: CASSGRTSGTDTQYF. For the CDR3, the DNA is TGTGCCAGCAGCGGAAGGACTAGTGGGACAGATACGCAGTATTTT. The chain links TRBV9 to TRBJ2-3; 7 bases are shared with TRBD2. Germline loops: CDR1 SGDLS, CDR2 YYNGEE. The CDR3 loop spans 15 amino acids. The ends lost 3 bases at V and 3 bases at J; junction bases unmatched: 7.

V gene TRBV6-5 combines with J gene TRBJ2-5; D unclear. Germline V gene sequence: CDR1 MNHEY, CDR2 SVGAGI. V was shortened by 5 bases and J by 1 base, with 8 bases between the two germline ends. The CDR3 covers 13 residues. CDR3 nucleotides: TGTGCCAGCAGTACTAATTTCCAAGAGACCCAGTACTTC. It specifies CASSTNFQETQYF.

The genes are TRBV28 and TRBJ1-5, with a tentative D call TRBD1 (5 bases). Germline CDR1 is MDHEN and CDR2 is SYDVKM. The CDR3 consists of 15 residues. The V end was cut by 2 bases, the J end by 5 bases, with 13 bases between. CDR3 sequence reads: CASSLTRPRDQPQHF. The CDR3 DNA is TGTGCCAGCAGTTTAACCCGCCCCAGGGATCAGCCCCAGCATTTT.

The rearrangement joins TRBV27 to TRBJ2-7; a weak D match, TRBD2 (6 bases). Trimming took off 6 bases at V and 3 bases at J, with 12 bases between the two ends. CDR3 length: 13 residues. Per the germline V gene, CDR1 is MNHEY and CDR2 is SMNVEV (reference sequence). The CDR3 DNA sequence: TGTGCCAGCAGCCGGGAGCATATCTACGAGCAGTACTTC. Translation gives CASSREHIYEQYF.

The chain employs TRBV3-1 (or the pseudogene TRBV3-2) and TRBJ2-2, with D tentatively TRBD2 (7 bases). V lost 1 base, J lost 6 bases, and 12 bases lay in between. From germline, CDR1 is LGHDT and CDR2 YNNKEL (reference sequence). The CDR3 has 15 residues. In nucleotides, the CDR3 is TGTGCCAGCAGCCAAGGGGGGGGCGCGGCCGGGGAGCTGTTTTTT. Translating it yields CASSQGGGAAGELFF.

The V call is TRBV12-3 or TRBV12-4, the J call TRBJ1-6; no definite D call. CDR3 length: 11 residues. Trimming pared 3 bases from V and 8 bases from J, leaving 2 bases between. CDR3 nucleotide sequence: TGTGCCAGCAGTTTCGATTCACCCCTCCACTTT. This encodes CASSFDSPLHF.

The V and J genes are TRBV3-1 (or the pseudogene TRBV3-2) and TRBJ2-7; 12 bases map to TRBD2. V lost 0 bases and J lost 5; bases outside the gene matches: 8. Germline-derived CDR1 and CDR2 are LGHDT and YNNKEL (reference sequence). This CDR3 has 17 residues. The CDR3 is CASSQDQGLAGGNEQYF. The CDR3 nucleotides read TGTGCCAGCAGCCAAGATCAAGGGCTAGCGGGAGGGAACGAGCAGTACTTC.

The genes are TRBV27 and TRBJ2-3; no definite D call. V gave up 3 bases and J gave up 1 base, with 8 bases separating them. Per the germline V gene, CDR1 is MNHEY and CDR2 is SMNVEV (reference sequence). The CDR3 consists of 14 residues. The CDR3 bases are TGTGCCAGCAGTTTTGGCCCCCGCACAGATACGCAGTATTTT. It is translated as CASSFGPRTDTQYF.

This sequence joins TRBV6-1 and TRBJ1-6; a possible D gene is TRBD1 (5 bases). CDR3 length: 17 amino acids. V lost 2 bases to trimming and J lost 3 bases, with 14 bases between them. From germline, CDR1 is MNHNS and CDR2 SASEGT. CDR3 sequence: CASSEPAGRRYNSPLHF. The CDR3 DNA reads as TGTGCCAGCAGTGAACCAGCAGGGAGGCGCTATAATTCACCCCTCCACTTT.

This sequence joins TRBV6-6 and TRBJ2-1; 10 nucleotides line up with TRBD2. The ends lost 6 bases at V and 1 base at J; junction bases unmatched: 6. The CDR3 loop spans 16 amino acids. Germline lookup yields CDR1 MNHNY and CDR2 SVGAGI (reference sequence). The CDR3 nucleotides are TGTGCCAGCAGCCCTAGCGGGAGAGGGTCCTACAATGAGCAGTTCTTC. Translating it yields CASSPSGRGSYNEQFF.

The chain couples TRBV28 to TRBJ1-3, with D possibly TRBD1 on 6 matching bases. Per the germline V gene, CDR1 is MDHEN and CDR2 is SYDVKM. V lost 5 bases and J lost 0, with 14 bases in between. CDR3 size: 16 residues. CDR3 amino acids: CASSIAGVSSGNTIYF. CDR3 DNA: TGTGCCAGCAGTATCGCAGGGGTAAGCTCTGGAAACACCATATATTTT.

The CDR3 DNA follows: TGTGCCAGCAGCAGCAGGCAGGGGGCAACTAATGAAAAACTGTTTTTT. The encoded protein is CASSSRQGATNEKLFF. The rearrangement uses TRBV7-8 and TRBJ1-4, with TRBD1 matching over 7 bases. Unmatched junction bases numbered 6, after V lost 5 bases and J lost 0 bases. In germline, CDR1 is SGHVS, CDR2 FQNEAQ. The CDR3 is made up of 16 amino acids.

The chain carries TRBV10-3 and TRBJ1-1, with 7 bases aligning to TRBD1. The J segment lost 2 bases and the V segment lost 4 bases, leaving 1 base of the junction unmatched. The CDR3 totals 13 residues. Germline lookup yields CDR1 ENHRY and CDR2 SYGVKD. CDR3 in DNA: TGTGCCATCAGTGGACAGGGAAACACTGAAGCTTTCTTT. Translated, it gives CAISGQGNTEAFF.

This chain uses TRBV19 with TRBJ1-2, with TRBD1 matching over 10 bases. Germline CDR1 is LNHDA and CDR2 is SQIVND (reference sequence). The CDR3 is 14 amino acids. J lost 6 bases, V lost 4 bases, and 5 bases had no gene match. The DNA for the CDR3 is TGTGCCAGTAGTAGAGGACAGGGGGGGCATGGCTACACCTTC. It translates to CASSRGQGGHGYTF.

CDR3 sequence: CAISESGGEQPQHF. CDR3 nucleotides: TGTGCCATCAGTGAGTCCGGAGGGGAGCAGCCCCAGCATTTT. The chain employs TRBV10-3 and TRBJ1-5, with D perhaps TRBD1 (5 bases). This CDR3 is built from 14 residues. Trimming took off 0 bases at V and 7 bases at J, with 10 bases between the two ends. Germline V lookup: CDR1 ENHRY, CDR2 SYGVKD.

The chain couples TRBV6-5 to TRBJ2-5, with a weak D call TRBD2 (6 bases). The ends were cut back, 6 bases at V and 2 bases at J, with 16 bases in the middle. Germline CDR1 MNHEY, CDR2 SVGAGI. CDR3 length: 15 amino acids. CDR3 in DNA: TGTGCCAGCAGAGTACTGGGTGGGGGGCAAGAGACCCAGTACTTC. Protein product: CASRVLGGGQETQYF.

V gene TRBV7-9 combines with J gene TRBJ1-3; no definite D call. V lost 0 bases, J lost 5 bases, and 5 bases lay in between. CDR1 is SEHNR, CDR2 FQNEAQ, per germline (reference sequence). The CDR3 length is 13 residues. The CDR3 spells CASSLAGRNTIYF. The CDR3 region has the DNA TGTGCCAGCAGCTTAGCTGGCAGAAACACCATATATTTT.

This sequence joins TRBV25-1 and TRBJ1-1; no clear D gene. Per the germline V gene, CDR1 is MGHDK and CDR2 is SYGVNS. Trimming took 6 bases from V and 7 from J, leaving 15 bases between them. The CDR3 sequence is 13 residues long. The CDR3, as DNA: TGTGCCAGCAGCCCCCGGGAAAAGGATGAAGCTTTCTTT. Protein product: CASSPREKDEAFF.

A few counts support this clone. The CDR3 bases are TGTGCCAGCAGCCTTCCCAGACGGGGTGGTGAAGCTTTCTTT. This sequence encodes CASSLPRRGGEAFF. The chain uses TRBV13 and TRBJ1-1; D uncertain. The CDR3 has 14 residues. Germline V gene data show CDR1 as PRHDT and CDR2 as FYEKMQ (reference sequence). Trimming cost V 5 bases and J 7 bases, with 17 bases left between them.

The rearrangement joins TRBV6-2 or TRBV6-3 to TRBJ2-3, with D possibly TRBD2 on 6 matching bases. The V gene lost 6 bases and the J gene lost 4 bases, with 17 bases spanning the gap. Germline loops: CDR1 MNHEY, CDR2 SVGEGT. The CDR3 sequence is 15 residues long. The CDR3, as DNA: TGTGCCAGCAGCTATCTGGGGGGTAGCCCAGATACGCAGTATTTT. Its protein is CASSYLGGSPDTQYF.

V and J are TRBV12-3 or TRBV12-4 and TRBJ1-2; D ambiguous. CDR3 size: 12 residues. Deletions cut 2 bases from V and 5 bases from J, with 6 bases between. CDR3 protein: CASSLRFYGYTF. The CDR3 DNA reads as TGTGCCAGCAGTTTACGGTTTTATGGCTACACCTTC.